This TCR beta chain was found in a study of beta chain features in type 1 diabetes. Study overall: There were 107,917,701 sorted cells examined across all samples.

Sequencing targeted expressed TCRB transcripts, as all isolated RNA had been reverse transcribed. The method was immunoSEQ multiplex PCR; TCRdb's version includes in-frame clones alone and lacks a portion of them. The data contain under 450,000 clones, about 15% of them singletons. Only a few counts were recorded for this clone. Sequenced: naive CD4+ T cells from blood. The clonotype comes from a young man in good health.

CDR3 residues: CASSPGLFYEQYF. The DNA of the CDR3 is TGTGCCAGCTCACCGGGACTCTTCTACGAGCAGTACTTC. V and J are TRBV18 and TRBJ2-7, with D possibly being TRBD2 (6 bases). Germline V gene sequence: CDR1 KGHSH, CDR2 LQKENI. V was clipped by 3 bases and J by 3 bases, with 9 bases between them. CDR3 size: 13 residues. Full variable domain (remainder filled in from reference TRBV18 and TRBJ2-7): NAGVMQNPRHLVRRRGQEARLRCSPMKGHSHVYWYRQLPEEGLKFMVYLQKENIIDESGMPKERFSAEFPKEGPSILRIQQVVRGDSAAYFCASSPGLFYEQYFGPGTRLTVT.